This TCR beta chain was profiled in a study of blood T cell repertoires in COVID-19. Turning to the study itself: Researchers got acute and convalescent COVID-19 samples from the United States, Italy and Spain. The analysed material was cDNA or gDNA that came from T cells, B-cell-depleted T cells, or PBMCs.

The V and J ends lost 3 bases and 5 bases respectively, with 19 bases between them. The CDR3 has 17 residues. Per germline, CDR1 SGHTA and CDR2 FQGTGA. In the authors' workflow: Counts of nucleated cells, estimated from reference gene primer amplification, were obtained. The assay was immunoSEQ multiplex PCR, and TCRdb's table has in-frame clones only and misses some. V, J and clone size derive from that table, while D and trimming were established from the DNA sequence. Of around 130,000 clones listed, about 84% are singletons. Sequencing input: peripheral blood. The origin of this receptor is a woman in her sixties with acute or convalescent COVID-19. The chain links TRBV7-3 to TRBJ2-2; weak D call: TRBD1 (6 bases). The CDR3 protein is CASSLLFPTGSTGELFF. For the CDR3, the DNA is TGTGCCAGCAGCTTGTTATTTCCGACAGGCTCTACCGGGGAGCTGTTTTTT.